This entry lists 32 T cell receptor beta chains sequenced from one sample in a study of Ad26.COV2.S vaccination and SARS-CoV-2 variants. Here immunoSEQ multiplex PCR was the method, and the copy in TCRdb shows in-frame clones only, minus some. In the table there are roughly 320,000 clones, around 84% of which are singletons. Sample treatment: 19 received Ad26.COV2.S at low or high dose, single or two shots; 5 received placebo; per-sample allocation not given. Collection of samples fell on day 63 after the first vaccine or placebo injection. Sequencing used peripheral blood, obtained in a trial of Ad26.COV2.S vaccine versus placebo. The receptor source for this set is a person aged 18-60 years who received the Ad26.COV2.S COVID-19 vaccine or a placebo.

The chain's CDR3 is CASNQRGTGANVLTF. CDR3 sequence (DNA): TGTGCCAGTAACCAACGGGGAACTGGGGCCAACGTCCTGACTTTC. This rearrangement joins TRBV19 to TRBJ2-6; possible D gene TRBD2, 5 bases. V gave up 7 bases and J gave up 2 bases, with 12 bases separating them. The V gene's germline CDR1 is LNHDA and CDR2 SQIVND (reference sequence). The CDR3 loop spans 15 amino acids. Filled out from reference TRBV19 and TRBJ2-6, the complete variable domain reads DGGITQSPKYLFRKEGQNVTLSCEQNLNHDAMYWYRQDPGQGLRLIYYSQIVNDFQKGDIAEGYSVSREKKESFPLTVTSAQKNPTAFYLCASNQRGTGANVLTFGAGSRLTVL.

The J gene is TRBJ2-1, the V gene TRBV11-3; D gene uncertain. The germline CDR1 and CDR2 sequences are SGHNT and YENEEA. Trimming pared 4 bases from V and 7 bases from J, leaving 8 bases between. The CDR3 extends over 12 amino acids. DNA for the CDR3: TGTGCCAGCAGCTCGGGCCGTAATGAGCAGTTCTTC. Its protein is CASSSGRNEQFF.

This clone was counted a few times. The rearrangement joins TRBV9 to TRBJ2-2; no clear D gene. Germline V CDR1 and CDR2: SGDLS, YYNGEE. The CDR3 length is 13 residues. Trimming took off 0 bases at V and 3 bases at J, with 3 bases between the two ends. The DNA for the CDR3 is TGTGCCAGCAGCGTAGAATACACCGGGGAGCTGTTTTTT. Protein sequence: CASSVEYTGELFF.

The chain carries TRBV6-6 and TRBJ2-1, with D tentatively TRBD2 (7 bases). The CDR3 extends over 12 amino acids. Germline values: CDR1 MNHNY, CDR2 SVGAGI (reference sequence). Between the trimmed V and J ends, which lost 6 bases and 10 bases, there was a span of 13 bases. The CDR3, as DNA: TGTGCCAGCAGGACGTGGGGGGGCGAGCAGTTCTTC. Translation: CASRTWGGEQFF.

The J gene is TRBJ1-4, the V gene TRBV20-1; D not certain. The CDR3 totals 13 residues. In germline, CDR1 is DFQATT, CDR2 SNEGSKA (reference sequence). Trimming left V 3 bases short and J 5 bases short, with 10 bases between. CDR3 amino acids: CSASVWENEKLFF. The CDR3 bases are TGCAGTGCTAGTGTTTGGGAGAATGAAAAACTGTTTTTT.

The chain is built from TRBV12-3 or TRBV12-4 and TRBJ1-5; D gene uncertain. V lost 6 bases to trimming and J lost 7 bases, with 10 bases between them. The CDR3 spans 12 residues. DNA for the CDR3: TGTGCCAGCAGCCCCCGGGAACAGCCCCAGCATTTT. It specifies CASSPREQPQHF.

V usage is TRBV9 and J usage is TRBJ2-2; D may be TRBD2 (5 bases). This CDR3 is built from 13 residues. Trimming pared 0 bases from V and 8 bases from J, leaving 8 bases between. The germline V gene encodes CDR1 SGDLS and CDR2 YYNGEE. This CDR3 is CASSVDPGGELFF. CDR3 coding DNA: TGTGCCAGCAGCGTAGACCCGGGGGGGGAGCTGTTTTTT.

This sequence joins TRBV7-9 and TRBJ2-1; 7 bases fit TRBD2. The V segment lost 0 bases and the J segment 1 base; nucleotides outside the gene matches: 3. The CDR3 has 16 amino acids. In germline, CDR1 is SEHNR, CDR2 FQNEAQ (reference sequence). The CDR3 coding sequence is TGTGCCAGCAGCTTAGCGGGAGGGCGTTCCTACAATGAGCAGTTCTTC. This codes for CASSLAGGRSYNEQFF.

The chain carries TRBV5-1 and TRBJ1-1; TRBD1 might be the D (6 bases). Germline V gives CDR1 SGHRS, CDR2 YFSETQ. The V gene lost 4 bases and the J gene lost 4 bases, with 14 bases spanning the gap. The CDR3 spans 14 residues. The CDR3 is CASSIRSGVTEAFF. The CDR3 nucleotides read TGCGCCAGCAGCATCCGATCAGGGGTCACTGAAGCTTTCTTT.

The V gene is TRBV5-1, the J gene TRBJ1-2, with 8 bases matching TRBD1. Germline V gene lookup returns CDR1 SGHRS and CDR2 YFSETQ. The ends lost 4 bases at V and 2 bases at J; junction bases unmatched: 7. The CDR3 covers 15 residues. CDR3 residues: CASSLTGQENYGYTF. The DNA for the CDR3 is TGCGCCAGCAGCCTGACGGGACAGGAAAACTATGGCTACACCTTC.

The gene calls are TRBV28 and TRBJ1-2; 9 bases line up with TRBD1. Germline V gene lookup returns CDR1 MDHEN and CDR2 SYDVKM. The V segment lost 4 bases and the J segment 5 bases; nucleotides outside the gene matches: 5. The CDR3 has 14 residues. The CDR3 nucleotides read TGTGCCAGCAGTTCAACCGGGACAGGGTATGGCTACACCTTC. It encodes CASSSTGTGYGYTF.

This rearrangement joins TRBV19 to TRBJ1-2; D unclear. Per the germline V gene, CDR1 is LNHDA and CDR2 is SQIVND (reference sequence). The CDR3 has 15 amino acids. The ends were cut back, 10 bases at V and 0 bases at J, with 18 bases in the middle. The CDR3: CATAPSDRTNYGYTF. CDR3 sequence (DNA): TGTGCCACCGCCCCTTCGGACCGAACTAACTATGGCTACACCTTC.

This chain links TRBV5-1 with TRBJ1-1; D remains unclear. This CDR3 spans 14 amino acids. The germline CDR1 and CDR2 sequences are SGHRS and YFSETQ. V was pared by 3 bases and J by 1 base, with 10 bases between. The CDR3 DNA follows: TGCGCCAGCAGCTCCCAGGTCAGGAACACTGAAGCTTTCTTT. It yields the protein CASSSQVRNTEAFF.

The chain recombines TRBV7-9 with TRBJ2-1; 12 nucleotides agree with TRBD2. The CDR3 runs to 17 residues. The V and J ends lost 5 bases and 6 bases, in that order; junction bases with no gene match: 11. Germline loops: CDR1 SEHNR, CDR2 FQNEAQ (reference sequence). Written as DNA, the CDR3 is TGTGCCAGCAGCCCCTTTCGATCTAGCGGGGGGGCCAATGAGCAGTTCTTC. It translates to CASSPFRSSGGANEQFF.

V is TRBV28 and J is TRBJ1-4; D perhaps matches TRBD1 (6 bases). Deletions cut 5 bases from V and 0 bases from J, with 16 bases between. The V gene's germline CDR1 is MDHEN and CDR2 SYDVKM. This CDR3 has 17 amino acids. CDR3 region: CASSAGTKTATNEKLFF. In DNA, the CDR3 is TGTGCCAGCAGTGCTGGGACAAAGACAGCAACTAATGAAAAACTGTTTTTT. Using reference TRBV28 and TRBJ1-4 for the parts outside the CDR3, the full variable domain is DVKVTQSSRYLVKRTGEKVFLECVQDMDHENMFWYRQDPGLGLRLIYFSYDVKMKEKGDIPEGYSVSREKKERFSLILESASTNQTSMYLCASSAGTKTATNEKLFFGSGTQLSVL.

The rearrangement uses TRBV3-1 (or the pseudogene TRBV3-2) and TRBJ2-3; TRBD2 agrees at 9 bases. The CDR3 spans 16 residues. Germline loops: CDR1 LGHDT, CDR2 YNNKEL (reference sequence). The trim removed 7 bases at V and 7 bases at J, leaving 15 bases unmatched. CDR3 amino acids: CASTSSGTTPGNTQYF. CDR3 DNA sequence: TGTGCCAGCACCTCTAGCGGGACGACCCCCGGCAATACGCAGTATTTT.

The chain couples TRBV30 to TRBJ2-1, with D uncertain. Trimming pared 8 bases from V and 6 bases from J, leaving 17 bases between. The CDR3 is 13 residues long. Germline V gives CDR1 GTSNPN, CDR2 SVGIG (reference sequence). The CDR3 protein is CAGSGHKGNEQFF. The CDR3 bases are TGTGCCGGGTCCGGCCACAAGGGCAATGAGCAGTTCTTC.

V gene TRBV5-6 combines with J gene TRBJ2-3, with 11 bases aligning to TRBD2. The length of the CDR3 is 16 residues. V gave up 1 base and J gave up 4 bases; unmatched junction bases: 5. Germline V CDR1 and CDR2: SGHDT, YYEEEE. The CDR3 reads CASSLWGLAASDTQYF. The CDR3 DNA reads TGTGCCAGCAGCTTGTGGGGACTAGCGGCTTCAGATACGCAGTATTTT.

The genes are TRBV27 and TRBJ1-1; no clear D gene. Germline lookup yields CDR1 MNHEY and CDR2 SMNVEV (reference sequence). The germline V and J ends were trimmed by 5 bases and 6 bases, with 16 bases remaining between them. The CDR3 extends over 14 amino acids. The CDR3: CASSPLGRIAEAFF. CDR3 nucleotides: TGTGCCAGCAGTCCCCTGGGAAGGATCGCTGAAGCTTTCTTT.

The rearrangement joins TRBV14 to TRBJ1-2; no clear D. The germline gives CDR1 SGHDN, CDR2 FVKESK. The V end was cut by 2 bases, the J end by 3 bases, with 7 bases between. This CDR3 has 13 amino acids. The CDR3 DNA reads TGTGCCAGCAGCCAATCGGGGTACTATGGCTACACCTTC. As protein: CASSQSGYYGYTF.

The chain links TRBV5-1 to TRBJ2-2; maybe TRBD1 (6 bases). The V gene's germline CDR1 is SGHRS and CDR2 YFSETQ. The CDR3 length is 15 residues. Trimming stripped 3 bases from V and 1 base from J, with 10 bases between. CDR3 sequence: CASSSRDMNTGELFF. In DNA, the CDR3 is TGCGCCAGCAGCTCCCGGGACATGAACACCGGGGAGCTGTTTTTT.

The chain links TRBV29-1 to TRBJ1-1; 7 nucleotides line up with TRBD1. The junction had 6 bases not matched to a gene; V was cut back by 2 bases and J by 3 bases. CDR3 size: 14 residues. CDR1 SQVTM and CDR2 ANQGSEA come from the germline V gene. Here the CDR3 reads CSVETSRGDTEAFF. The DNA of the CDR3 is TGCAGCGTTGAAACGTCCAGGGGGGACACTGAAGCTTTCTTT. Using reference TRBV29-1 and TRBJ1-1 for the parts outside the CDR3, the full variable domain is SAVISQKPSRDICQRGTSLTIQCQVDSQVTMMFWYRQQPGQSLTLIATANQGSEATYESGFVIDKFPISRPNLTFSTLTVSNMSPEDSSIYLCSVETSRGDTEAFFGQGTRLTVV.

The chain has TRBV5-6 and TRBJ1-4, with D unclear. The CDR3 spans 16 residues. Trimming shortened V by 3 bases and J by 4 bases, and 16 bases separated the two germline ends. Germline CDR1 and CDR2: SGHDT and YYEEEE. The CDR3 sequence: CASSWTSAGSNEKLFF. CDR3 bases: TGTGCCAGCAGCTGGACCTCGGCTGGGAGTAATGAAAAACTGTTTTTT.

Concerning this clone itself: One end of the junction is discordant with germline, which a read error may explain. The chain carries TRBV7-7 and TRBJ2-1; 7 bases match TRBD2. Looked up from germline, CDR1 is SSHAT and CDR2 is FNYEAQ (reference sequence). This CDR3 spans 15 amino acids. The chain's CDR3 is CASSKGRGPYNEQFF. For the CDR3, the DNA is TGTGCTAGCAGCAAGGGGAGGGGACCCTACAATGAGCAGTTCTTC.

The V and J genes are TRBV5-1 and TRBJ2-2, with 8 bases aligning to TRBD1. This CDR3 comprises 20 residues. Germline CDR1 SGHRS, CDR2 YFSETQ. The junction had 16 bases not matched to a gene; V was cut back by 2 bases and J by 1 base. CDR3 protein: CASSFSSLVFGQGNTGELFF. The CDR3 DNA is TGCGCCAGCAGCTTTTCAAGCCTAGTTTTTGGACAGGGGAACACCGGGGAGCTGTTTTTT.

The genes are TRBV20-1 and TRBJ1-2; D call uncertain. V lost 3 bases and J lost 2, with 10 bases in between. Germline V gene lookup returns CDR1 DFQATT and CDR2 SNEGSKA (reference sequence). The CDR3 is made up of 13 amino acids. The CDR3 spells CSASLGGNYGYTF. In nucleotides, the CDR3 is TGCAGTGCTAGTCTCGGTGGGAACTATGGCTACACCTTC.

This chain joins TRBV20-1 and TRBJ2-5; 10 bases agree with TRBD2. The CDR3 loop spans 14 amino acids. CDR1 and CDR2 from the germline V gene are DFQATT and SNEGSKA (reference sequence). V was pared by 3 bases and J by 5 bases, with 6 bases of the junction left unmatched. This chain's CDR3 is CSASLLAGAETQYF. CDR3 in DNA: TGCAGTGCTAGTTTGCTAGCGGGGGCGGAGACCCAGTACTTC.

The J gene is TRBJ2-3, the V gene TRBV19, with D possibly TRBD2 on 6 matching bases. Between the trimmed V and J ends, which lost 2 bases and 3 bases, there was a span of 15 bases. This CDR3 has 16 amino acids. From germline, CDR1 is LNHDA and CDR2 SQIVND (reference sequence). The CDR3 sequence is CASSIYRAGRTDTQYF. CDR3 nucleotide sequence: TGTGCCAGTAGTATATACCGGGCAGGGAGGACAGATACGCAGTATTTT.

The chain couples TRBV30 to TRBJ2-2, with TRBD2 matching 8 bases. Germline CDR1 is GTSNPN and CDR2 is SVGIG (reference sequence). Trimming cost V 2 bases and J 2 bases; bases outside gene matches: 4. The CDR3 runs to 15 residues. The CDR3 reads CAWSSRTSNTGELFF. DNA for the CDR3: TGTGCCTGGAGTTCTCGGACTAGCAACACCGGGGAGCTGTTTTTT.

The V and J genes are TRBV6-5 and TRBJ1-1; a weak D match, TRBD1 (6 bases). The CDR3 runs to 15 residues. Trimming left V 6 bases short and J 0 bases short, with 14 bases between. Looked up from germline, CDR1 is MNHEY and CDR2 is SVGAGI. CDR3 DNA sequence: TGTGCCAGCAGCCAGCGACAGGTCATGAACACTGAAGCTTTCTTT. This codes for CASSQRQVMNTEAFF.

The rearrangement joins TRBV11-2 to TRBJ2-5; perhaps TRBD2 as D (6 bases). The CDR3 has 17 amino acids. The ends were cut back, 4 bases at V and 4 bases at J, with 22 bases in the middle. In germline, CDR1 is SGHAT, CDR2 FQNNGV. The CDR3, as DNA: TGTGCCAGCAGCTCCGGGGCGGGGATTAATGGTATAGAGACCCAGTACTTC. Encoded protein: CASSSGAGINGIETQYF.

The gene calls are TRBV9 and TRBJ1-4, with TRBD1 identical over 8 bases. The CDR3 is made up of 15 amino acids. Germline trimming cut 4 bases from V and 6 bases from J; bases unmatched to any gene: 8. Germline-derived CDR1 and CDR2 are SGDLS and YYNGEE. CDR3 coding DNA: TGTGCCAGCAGCCCTGGACAGGGCGGGGATGAAAAACTGTTTTTT. This translates into CASSPGQGGDEKLFF.